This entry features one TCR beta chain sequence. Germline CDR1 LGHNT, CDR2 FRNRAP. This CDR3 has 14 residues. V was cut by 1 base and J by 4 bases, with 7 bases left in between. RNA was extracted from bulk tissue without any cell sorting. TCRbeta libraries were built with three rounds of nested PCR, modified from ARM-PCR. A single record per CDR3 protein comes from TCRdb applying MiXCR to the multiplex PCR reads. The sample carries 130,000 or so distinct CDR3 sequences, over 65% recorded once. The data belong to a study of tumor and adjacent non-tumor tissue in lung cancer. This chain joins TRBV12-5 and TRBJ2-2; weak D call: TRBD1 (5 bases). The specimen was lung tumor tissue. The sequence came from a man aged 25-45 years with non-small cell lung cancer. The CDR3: CASGLDRTTGELFF. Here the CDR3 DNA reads TGTGCTAGTGGTTTGGACAGGACCACCGGGGAGCTGTTTTTT.